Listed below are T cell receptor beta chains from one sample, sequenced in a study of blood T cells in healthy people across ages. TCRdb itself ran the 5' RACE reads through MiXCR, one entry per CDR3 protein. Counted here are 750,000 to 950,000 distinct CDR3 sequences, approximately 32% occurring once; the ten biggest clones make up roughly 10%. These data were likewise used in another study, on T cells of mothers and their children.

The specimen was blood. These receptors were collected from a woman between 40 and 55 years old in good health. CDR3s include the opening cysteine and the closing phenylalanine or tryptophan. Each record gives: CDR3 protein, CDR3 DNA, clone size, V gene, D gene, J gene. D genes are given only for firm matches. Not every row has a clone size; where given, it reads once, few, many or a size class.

CDR3 protein: CASTWGGWTEAFF
CDR3 DNA: TGTGCCAGCACCTGGGGGGGGTGGACTGAAGCTTTCTTT
clone size: -
V gene: TRBV5-5
D gene: -
J gene: TRBJ1-1

CDR3 protein: CREGDGHYGYTF
CDR3 DNA: TGCAGAGAGGGGGACGGGCACTATGGCTACACCTTC
clone size: -
V gene: TRBV20-1
D gene: -
J gene: TRBJ1-2

CDR3 protein: CATWTGGAAWGPQHF
CDR3 DNA: TGTGCCACCTGGACAGGGGGCGCAGCCTGGGGGCCCCAGCATTTT
clone size: -
V gene: TRBV28
D gene: TRBD1
J gene: TRBJ1-5

CDR3 protein: CASSDPGQGGNGYTF
CDR3 DNA: TGTGCCAGCAGCGATCCGGGACAGGGGGGAAATGGCTACACCTTC
clone size: -
V gene: TRBV7-2
D gene: TRBD1
J gene: TRBJ1-2

CDR3 protein: CASSYRGQGTYEQYF
CDR3 DNA: TGTGCCAGCAGTTATAGGGGACAGGGGACCTACGAGCAGTACTTC
clone size: many
V gene: TRBV6-5
D gene: TRBD1
J gene: TRBJ2-7

CDR3 protein: CASSVATDREQFF
CDR3 DNA: TGTGCCAGCAGCGTCGCCACCGACAGGGAGCAGTTCTTC
clone size: few
V gene: TRBV9
D gene: -
J gene: TRBJ2-1

CDR3 protein: CASTIEGGPNEKLFF
CDR3 DNA: TGTGCCAGCACGATTGAGGGCGGACCTAATGAAAAACTGTTTTTT
clone size: many
V gene: TRBV7-9
D gene: -
J gene: TRBJ1-4

CDR3 protein: CASSRGRGVLGYTF
CDR3 DNA: TGTGCCAGCAGTCGAGGACGGGGAGTATTGGGCTACACCTTC
clone size: -
V gene: TRBV7-9
D gene: -
J gene: TRBJ1-2

CDR3 protein: CASSLGRLQVTDTQYF
CDR3 DNA: TGCGCCAGCAGCTTGGGGCGGCTCCAGGTCACAGATACGCAGTATTTT
clone size: few
V gene: TRBV5-1
D gene: -
J gene: TRBJ2-3

CDR3 protein: CASSVAGTGINEQFF
CDR3 DNA: TGTGCCAGCAGCGTGGCCGGGACAGGGATCAATGAGCAGTTCTTC
clone size: -
V gene: TRBV9
D gene: TRBD1
J gene: TRBJ2-1

CDR3 protein: CASSEGRMPLHF
CDR3 DNA: TGTGCCAGCAGTGAGGGCAGGATGCCCCTCCACTTT
clone size: -
V gene: TRBV2
D gene: -
J gene: TRBJ1-6

CDR3 protein: CASRSGGVTYEQYF
CDR3 DNA: TGTGCCAGCAGATCTGGGGGGGTCACCTACGAGCAGTACTTC
clone size: -
V gene: TRBV28
D gene: TRBD2
J gene: TRBJ2-7

CDR3 protein: CSARDPGDYGGYTF
CDR3 DNA: TGCAGTGCTAGAGACCCAGGAGACTACGGTGGCTACACCTTC
clone size: -
V gene: TRBV20-1
D gene: -
J gene: TRBJ1-2

CDR3 protein: CSAKKALAGSYEQYF
CDR3 DNA: TGCAGTGCTAAAAAGGCACTAGCGGGTTCCTACGAGCAGTACTTC
clone size: many
V gene: TRBV20-1
D gene: TRBD2
J gene: TRBJ2-7

CDR3 protein: CASSLGVSGQETQYF
CDR3 DNA: TGTGCCAGCAGCTTGGGCGTAAGCGGACAAGAGACCCAGTACTTC
clone size: few
V gene: TRBV7-3
D gene: -
J gene: TRBJ2-5

CDR3 protein: CATSRGGTNEELFF
CDR3 DNA: TGTGCCACCAGCCGCGGGGGGACTAATGAAGAACTGTTTTTT
clone size: -
V gene: TRBV7-2
D gene: -
J gene: TRBJ1-4

CDR3 protein: CSARDGTATGELFF
CDR3 DNA: TGCAGTGCTAGAGATGGCACGGCCACCGGGGAGCTGTTTTTT
clone size: few
V gene: TRBV20-1
D gene: -
J gene: TRBJ2-2

CDR3 protein: CASSTGFFRQGEGYTF
CDR3 DNA: TGTGCCAGTAGCACAGGATTTTTTCGACAGGGGGAAGGCTACACCTTC
clone size: -
V gene: TRBV19
D gene: TRBD1
J gene: TRBJ1-2

CDR3 protein: CASSAGLAASANTGELFF
CDR3 DNA: TGTGCCAGCAGTGCCGGACTAGCGGCGAGCGCGAACACCGGGGAGCTGTTTTTT
clone size: few
V gene: TRBV12-3/TRBV12-4
D gene: TRBD2
J gene: TRBJ2-2

CDR3 protein: CASSLEGRAYGYTF
CDR3 DNA: TGTGCCAGCAGCTTAGAAGGCAGGGCCTATGGCTACACCTTC
clone size: many
V gene: TRBV7-2
D gene: -
J gene: TRBJ1-2

CDR3 protein: CATSETDRGSYEQYF
CDR3 DNA: TGTGCCACCAGTGAGACGGACAGGGGGTCCTACGAGCAGTACTTC
clone size: -
V gene: TRBV10-3
D gene: TRBD1
J gene: TRBJ2-7

CDR3 protein: CASSSPRGGNYGYTF
CDR3 DNA: TGTGCCAGCAGTTCTCCCAGGGGGGGCAACTATGGCTACACCTTC
clone size: many
V gene: TRBV27
D gene: TRBD1
J gene: TRBJ1-2

CDR3 protein: CATSDPAGRRRHTDTQYF
CDR3 DNA: TGTGCCACCAGTGATCCTGCGGGTCGGCGTAGACACACAGATACGCAGTATTTT
clone size: -
V gene: TRBV24-1
D gene: -
J gene: TRBJ2-3

CDR3 protein: CASSTRQASTDTQYF
CDR3 DNA: TGTGCCAGCAGTACCAGACAGGCTAGCACAGATACGCAGTATTTT
clone size: few
V gene: TRBV2
D gene: -
J gene: TRBJ2-3

CDR3 protein: CSARLPGNTDTQYF
CDR3 DNA: TGCAGTGCTAGACTCCCGGGGAACACAGATACGCAGTATTTT
clone size: few
V gene: TRBV20-1
D gene: -
J gene: TRBJ2-3

CDR3 protein: CASSPGIAVYYEQYF
CDR3 DNA: TGCGCCAGCAGCCCGGGAATAGCGGTTTACTACGAGCAGTACTTC
clone size: few
V gene: TRBV5-1
D gene: -
J gene: TRBJ2-7